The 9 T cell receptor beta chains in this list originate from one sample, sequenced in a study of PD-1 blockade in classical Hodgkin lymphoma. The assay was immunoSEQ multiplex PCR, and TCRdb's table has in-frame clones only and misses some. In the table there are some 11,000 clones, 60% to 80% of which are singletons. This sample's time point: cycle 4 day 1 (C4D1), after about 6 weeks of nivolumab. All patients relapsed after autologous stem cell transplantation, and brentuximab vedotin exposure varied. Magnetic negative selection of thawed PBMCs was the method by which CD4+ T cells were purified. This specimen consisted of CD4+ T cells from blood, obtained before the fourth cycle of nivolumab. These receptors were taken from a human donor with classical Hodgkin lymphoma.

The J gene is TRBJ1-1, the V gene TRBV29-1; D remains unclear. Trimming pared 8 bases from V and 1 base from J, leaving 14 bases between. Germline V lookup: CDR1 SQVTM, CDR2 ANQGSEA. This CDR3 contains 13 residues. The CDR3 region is CSTSWWENTEAFF. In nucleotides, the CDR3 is TGCAGCACGAGCTGGTGGGAGAACACTGAAGCTTTCTTT.

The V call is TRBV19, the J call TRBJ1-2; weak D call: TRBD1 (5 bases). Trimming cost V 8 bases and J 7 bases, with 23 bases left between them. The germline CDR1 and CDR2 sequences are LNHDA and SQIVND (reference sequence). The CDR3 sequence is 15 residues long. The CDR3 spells CASGDGGFFQGGYTF. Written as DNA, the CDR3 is TGTGCCAGTGGGGACGGAGGATTCTTCCAAGGTGGCTACACCTTC.

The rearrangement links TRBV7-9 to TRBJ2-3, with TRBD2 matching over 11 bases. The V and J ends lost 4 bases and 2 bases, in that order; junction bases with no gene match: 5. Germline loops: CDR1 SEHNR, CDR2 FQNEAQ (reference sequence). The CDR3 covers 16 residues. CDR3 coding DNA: TGTGCCAGCAGCTCCCGACTAGCGGGGCTCACAGATACGCAGTATTTT. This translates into CASSSRLAGLTDTQYF.

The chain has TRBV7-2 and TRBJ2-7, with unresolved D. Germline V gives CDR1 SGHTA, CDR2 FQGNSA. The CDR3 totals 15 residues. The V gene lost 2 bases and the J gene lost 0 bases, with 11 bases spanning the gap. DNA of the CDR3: TGTGCCAGCAGCTTAAGGAGCGAGTTCTCCTACGAGCAGTACTTC. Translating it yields CASSLRSEFSYEQYF.

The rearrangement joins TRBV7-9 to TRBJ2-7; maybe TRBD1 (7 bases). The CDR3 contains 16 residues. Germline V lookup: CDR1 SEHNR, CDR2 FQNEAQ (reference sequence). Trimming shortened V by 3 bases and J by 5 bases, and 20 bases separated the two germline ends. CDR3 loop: CASSFGVWQGEDEQYF. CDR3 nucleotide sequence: TGTGCCAGCAGCTTTGGTGTGTGGCAGGGGGAGGACGAGCAGTACTTC.

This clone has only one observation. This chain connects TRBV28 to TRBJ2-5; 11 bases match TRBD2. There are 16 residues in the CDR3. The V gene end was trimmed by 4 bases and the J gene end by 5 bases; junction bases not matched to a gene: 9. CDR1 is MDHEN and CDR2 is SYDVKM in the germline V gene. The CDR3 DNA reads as TGTGCCAGCAGTTCCCTCCCTAGCGGGAGGTCGGAGACCCAGTACTTC. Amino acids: CASSSLPSGRSETQYF.

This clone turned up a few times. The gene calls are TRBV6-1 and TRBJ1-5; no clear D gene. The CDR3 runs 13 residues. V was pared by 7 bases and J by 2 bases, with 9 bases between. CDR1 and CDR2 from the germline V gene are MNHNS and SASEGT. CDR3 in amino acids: CASTREGNQPQHF. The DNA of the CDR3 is TGTGCCAGCACTAGGGAGGGCAATCAGCCCCAGCATTTT.

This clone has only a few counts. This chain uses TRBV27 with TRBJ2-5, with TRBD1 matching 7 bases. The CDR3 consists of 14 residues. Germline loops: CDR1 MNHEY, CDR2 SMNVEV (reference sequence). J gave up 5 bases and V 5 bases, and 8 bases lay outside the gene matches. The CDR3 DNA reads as TGTGCCAGCAGTCCCAGAGACAGGGTGGAGACCCAGTACTTC. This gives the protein CASSPRDRVETQYF.

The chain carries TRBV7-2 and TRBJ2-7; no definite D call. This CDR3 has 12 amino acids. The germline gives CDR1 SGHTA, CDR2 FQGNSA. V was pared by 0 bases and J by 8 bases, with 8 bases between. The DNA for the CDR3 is TGTGCCAGCAGCTTAGCGCGAGAAAAGCAGTACTTC. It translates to CASSLAREKQYF.